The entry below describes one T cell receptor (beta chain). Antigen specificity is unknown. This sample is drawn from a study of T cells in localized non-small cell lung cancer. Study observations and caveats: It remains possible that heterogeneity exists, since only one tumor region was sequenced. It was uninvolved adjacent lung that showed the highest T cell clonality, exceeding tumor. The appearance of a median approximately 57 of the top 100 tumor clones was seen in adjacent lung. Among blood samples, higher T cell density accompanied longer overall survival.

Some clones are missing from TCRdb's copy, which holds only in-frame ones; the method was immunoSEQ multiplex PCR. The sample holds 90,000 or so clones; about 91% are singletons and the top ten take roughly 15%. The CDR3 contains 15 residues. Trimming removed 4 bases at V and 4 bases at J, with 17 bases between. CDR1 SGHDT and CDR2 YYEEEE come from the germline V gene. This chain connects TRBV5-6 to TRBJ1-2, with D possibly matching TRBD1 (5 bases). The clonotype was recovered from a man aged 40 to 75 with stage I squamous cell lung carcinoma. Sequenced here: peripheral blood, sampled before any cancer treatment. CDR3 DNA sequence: TGTGCCAGCAGCCCGAGGTCGGGGACGGGCTATGGCTACACCTTC. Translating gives CASSPRSGTGYGYTF.